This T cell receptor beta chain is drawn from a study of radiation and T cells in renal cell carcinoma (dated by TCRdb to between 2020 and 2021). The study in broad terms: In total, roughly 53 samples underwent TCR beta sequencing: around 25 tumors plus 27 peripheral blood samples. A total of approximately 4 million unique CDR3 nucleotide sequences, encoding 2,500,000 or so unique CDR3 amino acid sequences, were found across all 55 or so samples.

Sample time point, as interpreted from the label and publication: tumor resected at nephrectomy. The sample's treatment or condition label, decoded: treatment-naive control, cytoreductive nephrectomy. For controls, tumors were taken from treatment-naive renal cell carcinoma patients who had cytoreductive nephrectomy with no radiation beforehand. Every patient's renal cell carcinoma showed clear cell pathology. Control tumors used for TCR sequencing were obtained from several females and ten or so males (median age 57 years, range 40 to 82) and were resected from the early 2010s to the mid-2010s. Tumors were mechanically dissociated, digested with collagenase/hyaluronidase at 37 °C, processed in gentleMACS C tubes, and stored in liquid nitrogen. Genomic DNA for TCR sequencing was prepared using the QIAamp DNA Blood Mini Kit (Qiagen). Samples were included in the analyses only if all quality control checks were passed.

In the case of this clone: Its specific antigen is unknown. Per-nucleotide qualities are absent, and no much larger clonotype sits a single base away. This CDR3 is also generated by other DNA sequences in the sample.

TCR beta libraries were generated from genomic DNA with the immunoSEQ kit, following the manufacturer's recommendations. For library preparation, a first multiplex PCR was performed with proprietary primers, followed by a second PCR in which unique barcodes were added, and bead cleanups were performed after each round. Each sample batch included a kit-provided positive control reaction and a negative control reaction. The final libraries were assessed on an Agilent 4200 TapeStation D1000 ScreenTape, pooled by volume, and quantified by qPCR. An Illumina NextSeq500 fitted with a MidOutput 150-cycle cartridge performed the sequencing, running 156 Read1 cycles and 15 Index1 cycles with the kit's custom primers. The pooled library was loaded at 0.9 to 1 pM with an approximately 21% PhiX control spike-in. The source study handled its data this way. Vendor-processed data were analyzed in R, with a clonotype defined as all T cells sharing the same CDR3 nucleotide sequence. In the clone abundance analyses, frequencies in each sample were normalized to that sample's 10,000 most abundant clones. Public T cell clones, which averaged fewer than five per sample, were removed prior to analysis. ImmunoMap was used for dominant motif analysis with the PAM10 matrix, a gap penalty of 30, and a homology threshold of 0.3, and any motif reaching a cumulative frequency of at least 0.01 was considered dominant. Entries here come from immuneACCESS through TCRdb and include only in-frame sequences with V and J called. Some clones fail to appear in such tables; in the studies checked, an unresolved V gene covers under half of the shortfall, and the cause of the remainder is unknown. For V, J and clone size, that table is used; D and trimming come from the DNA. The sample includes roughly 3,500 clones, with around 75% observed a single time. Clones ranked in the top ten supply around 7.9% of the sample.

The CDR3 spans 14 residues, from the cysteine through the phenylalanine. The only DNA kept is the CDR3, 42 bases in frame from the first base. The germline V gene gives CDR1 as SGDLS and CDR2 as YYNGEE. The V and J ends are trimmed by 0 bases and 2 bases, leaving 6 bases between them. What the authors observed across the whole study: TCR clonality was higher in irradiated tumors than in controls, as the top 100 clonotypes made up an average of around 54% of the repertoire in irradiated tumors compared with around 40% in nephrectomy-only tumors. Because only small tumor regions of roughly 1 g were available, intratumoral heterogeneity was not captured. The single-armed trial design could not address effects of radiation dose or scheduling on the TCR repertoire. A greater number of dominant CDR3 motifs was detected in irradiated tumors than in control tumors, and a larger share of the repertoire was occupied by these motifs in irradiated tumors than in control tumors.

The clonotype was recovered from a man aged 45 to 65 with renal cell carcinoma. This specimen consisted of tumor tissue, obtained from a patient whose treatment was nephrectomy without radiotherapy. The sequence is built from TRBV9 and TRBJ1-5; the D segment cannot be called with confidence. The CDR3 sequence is CASSVDGGNQPQHF. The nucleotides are TGTGCCAGCAGCGTAGACGGTGGCAATCAGCCCCAGCATTTT.